This T cell receptor beta chain was captured by sequencing in a study of CD8 T cells in ankylosing spondylitis. A single record per CDR3 protein comes from TCRdb applying MiXCR to the 5' RACE reads. This sample has 250,000 to 350,000 distinct CDR3 sequences, with around 20% found just once. Study results and limitations: Seemingly distinctive of ankylosing spondylitis blood was a TCR beta motif formed by eight highly homologous variants.

This clonotype was detected only a few times. Its antigen is currently unknown. Germline loops: CDR1 LGHDT, CDR2 YNNKEL (reference sequence). The CDR3 length is 16 residues. The V end lost 1 base, the J end lost 4 bases, and 16 bases lay between the germline ends. The sequence was collected from a male donor with ankylosing spondylitis or in good health (not recorded which). The sequenced material came from blood, either unsorted or a sorted T cell fraction (not recorded which). This chain joins TRBV3-1 and TRBJ2-5; a possible D gene is TRBD1 (6 bases). The DNA for the CDR3 is TGTGCCAGCAGCCAAGGAGGCAGGGTAGGGGGAGAGACCCAGTACTTC. Its translation is CASSQGGRVGGETQYF.